The 9 T cell receptor beta chains below come from one sample, sequenced in a study of T-cell reconstitution after alpha-beta-depleted transplantation in children. This sample's TCRbeta library carried unique molecular identifier barcodes. TCRdb re-called the PCR reads with MiXCR, one entry per CDR3 protein. The table lists 500,000 to 600,000 distinct CDR3 sequences, roughly 27% of them singletons. The specimen comprised PBMCs, sampled before TCRalphabeta/CD19-depleted stem cell transplant. The receptors come from a boy under three years old with Wiskott-Aldrich syndrome, due to receive a stem cell transplant.

The chain employs TRBV6-1 and TRBJ2-2, with 12 bases lining up with TRBD1. From germline, CDR1 is MNHNS and CDR2 SASEGT. CDR3 length: 19 amino acids. With 5 bases clipped from V and 1 base from J, the junction kept 11 bases outside the gene matches. Here the CDR3 reads CASSRDRGRGSLNTGELFF. The CDR3 DNA reads as TGTGCCAGCAGTAGGGACAGGGGGCGGGGGAGCCTGAACACCGGGGAGCTGTTTTTT.

The chain joins TRBV7-8 to TRBJ2-3; 9 bases align to TRBD2. The CDR3 has 16 residues. The V gene end was trimmed by 5 bases and the J gene end by 3 bases; junction bases not matched to a gene: 9. Germline values: CDR1 SGHVS, CDR2 FQNEAQ. CDR3 nucleotide sequence: TGTGCCAGCAGCGCCCCGGTAGCGGGAGAGACAGATACGCAGTATTTT. The encoded protein is CASSAPVAGETDTQYF.

This clonotype was seen a handful of times. This chain connects TRBV28 to TRBJ2-5; D perhaps matches TRBD1 (6 bases). The CDR3 contains 15 residues. V lost 6 bases and J lost 5, with 19 bases in between. Germline CDR1 and CDR2: MDHEN and SYDVKM. DNA of the CDR3: TGTGCCAGCAGGCCCCGGGGCAGGGGTATGGAGACCCAGTACTTC. Translated, it gives CASRPRGRGMETQYF.

This sequence joins TRBV7-8 and TRBJ2-2; D uncertain. Germline V gene lookup returns CDR1 SGHVS and CDR2 FQNEAQ. Trimming removed 1 base at V and 6 bases at J, with 9 bases between. CDR3 size: 14 residues. In DNA form, the CDR3 reads TGTGCCAGCAGCTTAGGGCCTAGACCCGGGGAGCTGTTTTTT. Its translation: CASSLGPRPGELFF.

The rearrangement joins TRBV5-5 to TRBJ2-1; 7 positions agree with TRBD1. Looked up from germline, CDR1 is SGHKS and CDR2 is YYEKEE (reference sequence). V shed 1 base, J shed 4 bases, and the junction held 5 bases outside the gene matches. The CDR3 loop spans 15 amino acids. The CDR3 loop reads CASSLTGQKYNEQFF. The DNA for the CDR3 is TGTGCCAGCAGCTTGACGGGACAGAAATACAATGAGCAGTTCTTC.

This clonotype was seen a handful of times. The chain combines TRBV20-1 with TRBJ2-3, with 8 bases identical to TRBD2. Trimming cost V 5 bases and J 0 bases; bases outside gene matches: 4. The germline gives CDR1 DFQATT, CDR2 SNEGSKA (reference sequence). The length of the CDR3 is 14 residues. CDR3 coding DNA: TGCAGTGCTGAGCGGGAGTCCAGCACAGATACGCAGTATTTT. Protein product: CSAERESSTDTQYF.

This clonotype was found many times. The V and J genes are TRBV27 and TRBJ1-6, with 8 bases fitting TRBD1. The germline V gene encodes CDR1 MNHEY and CDR2 SMNVEV (reference sequence). This CDR3 spans 15 amino acids. J lost 5 bases, V lost 6 bases, and 6 bases had no gene match. The CDR3 protein is CASSLDRVHNSPLHF. The CDR3 nucleotides read TGTGCCAGCAGCCTGGACAGGGTCCATAATTCACCCCTCCACTTT.

This clonotype was seen a few times. V and J are TRBV15 and TRBJ2-1; 12 nucleotides match TRBD1. Trimming at V came to 6 bases and at J to 2 bases, leaving 2 bases not matched to a gene. This CDR3 is built from 15 residues. Germline CDR1 and CDR2: LNHNV and YYDKDF (reference sequence). The CDR3 loop reads CATRGDRGPYNEQFF. The CDR3 DNA follows: TGTGCCACCAGAGGGGACAGGGGGCCCTACAATGAGCAGTTCTTC.

This clonotype was counted only a few times. CDR3 coding DNA: TGTGCCAGCAGCTTTCGGAGGACAGGGAGAGAGACCCAGTACTTC. This encodes CASSFRRTGRETQYF. The chain employs TRBV7-2 and TRBJ2-5, with TRBD1 matching 8 bases. With V trimmed by 3 bases and J by 4 bases, 7 bases remained unmatched. The CDR3 covers 15 residues. Germline loops: CDR1 SGHTA, CDR2 FQGNSA.